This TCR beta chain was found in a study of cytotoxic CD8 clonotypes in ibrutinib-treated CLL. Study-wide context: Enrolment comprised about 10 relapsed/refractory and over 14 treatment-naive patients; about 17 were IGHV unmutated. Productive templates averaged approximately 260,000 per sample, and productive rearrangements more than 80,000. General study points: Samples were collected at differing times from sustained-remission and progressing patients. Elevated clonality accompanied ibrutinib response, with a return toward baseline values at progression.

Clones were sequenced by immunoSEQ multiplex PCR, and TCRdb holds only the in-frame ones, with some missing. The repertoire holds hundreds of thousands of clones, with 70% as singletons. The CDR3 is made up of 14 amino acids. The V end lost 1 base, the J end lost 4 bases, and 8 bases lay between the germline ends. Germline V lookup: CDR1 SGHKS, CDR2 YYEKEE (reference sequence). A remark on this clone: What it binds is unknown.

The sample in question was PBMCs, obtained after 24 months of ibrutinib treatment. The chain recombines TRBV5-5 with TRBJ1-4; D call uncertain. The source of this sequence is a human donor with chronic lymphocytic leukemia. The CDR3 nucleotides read TGTGCCAGCAGCTTGCTTGTCCTTAATGAAAAACTGTTTTTT. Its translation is CASSLLVLNEKLFF.